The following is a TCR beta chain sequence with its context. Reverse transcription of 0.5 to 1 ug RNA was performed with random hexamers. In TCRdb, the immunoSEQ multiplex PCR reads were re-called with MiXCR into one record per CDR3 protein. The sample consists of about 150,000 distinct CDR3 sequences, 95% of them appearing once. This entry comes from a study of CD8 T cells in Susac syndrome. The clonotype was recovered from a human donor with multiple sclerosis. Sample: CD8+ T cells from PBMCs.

CDR3 region: CASSKDTATEAFF. The CDR3 DNA is TGCGCCAGCAGCAAGGACACGGCCACTGAAGCTTTCTTT. The chain combines TRBV5-1 with TRBJ1-1, with a tentative D call TRBD1 (5 bases). This CDR3 contains 13 residues. Germline CDR1 reads SGHRS; CDR2 reads YFSETQ. Deletions cut 4 bases from V and 4 bases from J, with 11 bases between.